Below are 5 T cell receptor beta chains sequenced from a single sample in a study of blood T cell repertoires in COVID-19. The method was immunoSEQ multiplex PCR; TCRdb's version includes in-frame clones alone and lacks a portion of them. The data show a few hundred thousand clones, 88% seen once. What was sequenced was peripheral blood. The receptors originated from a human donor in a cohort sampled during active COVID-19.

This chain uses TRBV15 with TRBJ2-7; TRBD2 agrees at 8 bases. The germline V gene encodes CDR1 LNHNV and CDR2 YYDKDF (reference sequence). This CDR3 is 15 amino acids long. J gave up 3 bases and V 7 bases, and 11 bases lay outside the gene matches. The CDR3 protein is CATTRGGLGFYEQYF. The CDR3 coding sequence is TGTGCCACCACGCGCGGGGGGCTTGGGTTCTACGAGCAGTACTTC.

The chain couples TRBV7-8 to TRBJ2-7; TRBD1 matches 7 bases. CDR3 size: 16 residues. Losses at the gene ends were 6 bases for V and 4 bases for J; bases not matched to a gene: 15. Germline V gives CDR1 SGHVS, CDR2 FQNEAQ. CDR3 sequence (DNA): TGTGCCAGCAGTCTGGTAGGACAGGTCCTCGGGTACGAGCAGTACTTC. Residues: CASSLVGQVLGYEQYF.

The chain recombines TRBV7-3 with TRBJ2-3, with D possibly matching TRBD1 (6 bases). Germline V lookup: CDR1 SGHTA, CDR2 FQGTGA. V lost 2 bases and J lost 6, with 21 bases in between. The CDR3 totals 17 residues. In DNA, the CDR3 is TGTGCCAGCAGCTTACAAAGCGGCAGGGGAAGGGCGGATACGCAGTATTTT. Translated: CASSLQSGRGRADTQYF.

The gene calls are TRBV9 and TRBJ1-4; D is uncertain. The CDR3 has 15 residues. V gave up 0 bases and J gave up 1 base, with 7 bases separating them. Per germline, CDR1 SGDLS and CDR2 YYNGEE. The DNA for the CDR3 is TGTGCCAGCAGCGTAGAAGGCGGAACTAATGAAAAACTGTTTTTT. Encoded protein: CASSVEGGTNEKLFF.

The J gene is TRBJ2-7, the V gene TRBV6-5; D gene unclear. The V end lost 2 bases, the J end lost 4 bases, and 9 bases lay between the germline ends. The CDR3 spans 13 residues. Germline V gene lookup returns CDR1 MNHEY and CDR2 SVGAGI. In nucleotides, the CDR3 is TGTGCCAGCAGTTACACCGAGACATACGAGCAGTACTTC. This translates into CASSYTETYEQYF.